One and the same sample provided the 31 T cell receptor beta chains below, sequenced in a study of shared clonotypes between healthy human individuals. This table comes from immunoSEQ multiplex PCR, and its TCRdb copy is limited to in-frame clones, with some not included. Of fewer than 500,000 clones listed, approximately 79% were seen once; the top ten hold about 12%. The material sequenced was PBMCs. The receptors originated from a woman in her thirties or forties in good health. Some clones in this sample may be carry-over from other donors' samples.

The chain combines TRBV27 with TRBJ2-3; TRBD2 agrees at 11 bases. CDR3 length: 16 amino acids. The J segment lost 2 bases and the V segment lost 2 bases, leaving 3 bases of the junction unmatched. Germline CDR1 and CDR2: MNHEY and SMNVEV (reference sequence). The CDR3 loop is CASSLGLAGHTDTQYF. CDR3 DNA: TGTGCCAGCAGTTTAGGACTAGCGGGTCACACAGATACGCAGTATTTT.

The chain employs TRBV28 and TRBJ2-5; TRBD1 matches at 9 bases. The CDR3 spans 17 residues. Germline assignment: CDR1 MDHEN and CDR2 SYDVKM. With V trimmed by 3 bases and J by 0 bases, 8 bases remained unmatched. Here the CDR3 reads CASSLATGQGDQETQYF. The CDR3 DNA reads as TGTGCCAGCAGTTTGGCCACGGGACAGGGCGACCAAGAGACCCAGTACTTC.

The chain recombines TRBV6-6 with TRBJ1-6; 8 nucleotides align to TRBD1. V shed 6 bases and J 7 bases; nucleotides not matched to a gene: 2. In germline, CDR1 is MNHNY, CDR2 SVGAGI (reference sequence). This CDR3 is built from 13 residues. CDR3 region: CASRDRVNSPLHF. The DNA of the CDR3 is TGTGCCAGCAGGGACAGGGTCAATTCACCCCTCCACTTT.

Only one count was recorded for this clone. The chain uses TRBV6-6 and TRBJ2-5; TRBD1 agrees at 10 bases. The CDR3 extends over 15 amino acids. The V segment lost 5 bases and the J segment 5 bases; nucleotides outside the gene matches: 8. Germline V CDR1 and CDR2: MNHNY, SVGAGI (reference sequence). The CDR3 is CASSGWTGGIETQYF. In DNA form, the CDR3 reads TGTGCCAGCAGTGGCTGGACAGGGGGTATTGAGACCCAGTACTTC.

This sequence joins TRBV18 and TRBJ2-1; 7 positions agree with TRBD1. The trim removed 5 bases at V and 7 bases at J, leaving 8 bases unmatched. Germline-derived CDR1 and CDR2 are KGHSH and LQKENI. The CDR3 length is 14 residues. This CDR3 is CASSTTGLQNEQFF. In DNA form, the CDR3 reads TGTGCCAGCTCAACGACAGGGCTACAAAATGAGCAGTTCTTC.

This clone was recorded once. The chain combines TRBV7-2 with TRBJ2-1; 8 bases agree with TRBD2. CDR1 SGHTA and CDR2 FQGNSA come from the germline V gene. This CDR3 has 15 amino acids. Unmatched junction bases numbered 6, after V lost 6 bases and J lost 2 bases. CDR3 amino acids: CASRPAGLAYNEQFF. CDR3 DNA sequence: TGTGCCAGCAGGCCAGCGGGACTAGCCTACAATGAGCAGTTCTTC.

There are a few counts of this clone. V gene TRBV11-2 combines with J gene TRBJ2-5; a possible D gene is TRBD1 (6 bases). The CDR3 is made up of 14 amino acids. Germline CDR1 SGHAT, CDR2 FQNNGV. V shed 5 bases and J shed 5 bases, with 15 bases lying between them. The CDR3 DNA reads as TGTGCCAGCAGCGCGGCAGGGGAACGGGAGACCCAGTACTTC. Protein product: CASSAAGERETQYF.

V gene TRBV6-5 combines with J gene TRBJ1-2; D might be TRBD1 (6 bases). Trimming pared 4 bases from V and 2 bases from J, leaving 14 bases between. The CDR3 has 15 residues. CDR1 is MNHEY, CDR2 SVGAGI, per germline. In DNA form, the CDR3 reads TGTGCCAGCAGTTTGGGGACAAATTTCAACTATGGCTACACCTTC. Translation gives CASSLGTNFNYGYTF.

The J gene is TRBJ2-3, the V gene TRBV7-8; 7 bases are shared with TRBD2. V lost 1 base and J lost 4; bases outside the gene matches: 8. The CDR3 loop spans 16 amino acids. Germline CDR1 SGHVS, CDR2 FQNEAQ. The CDR3 is CASSLVGRAGADTQYF. The CDR3 DNA reads TGTGCCAGCAGCTTAGTAGGGAGGGCCGGGGCAGATACGCAGTATTTT.

This clone was observed a few times. This chain connects TRBV2 to TRBJ2-3; possibly TRBD1 or TRBD2 for D (6 bases each). CDR1 SNHLY and CDR2 FYNNEI come from the germline V gene. The V and J ends lost 7 bases and 4 bases respectively, with 18 bases between them. The CDR3 runs 15 residues. DNA for the CDR3: TGTGCCAGCACCCAAAGGCAGGGGAGGTCAGATACGCAGTATTTT. It yields the protein CASTQRQGRSDTQYF. The complete variable domain, with remaining parts taken from reference TRBV2 and TRBJ2-3, reads EPEVTQTPSHQVTQMGQEVILRCVPISNHLYFYWYRQILGQKVEFLVSFYNNEISEKSEIFDDQFSVERPDGSNFTLKIRSTKLEDSAMYFCASTQRQGRSDTQYFGPGTRLTVL.

Only one count was recorded for this clone. Here the CDR3 DNA reads TGTGCCAGCAGTGACCGGGACAGCAGCTACGAGCAGTACTTC. It translates to CASSDRDSSYEQYF. This rearrangement joins TRBV5-4 to TRBJ2-7, with 7 bases that match TRBD1. The junction had 8 bases not matched to a gene; V was cut back by 5 bases and J by 3 bases. Germline assignment: CDR1 SGHNT and CDR2 YYREEE (reference sequence). CDR3 length: 14 amino acids.

The rearrangement joins TRBV7-2 to TRBJ1-1, with a tentative D call TRBD1 (5 bases). Trimming pared 1 base from V and 0 bases from J, leaving 9 bases between. The CDR3 covers 15 residues. From germline, CDR1 is SGHTA and CDR2 FQGNSA. The CDR3 DNA reads TGTGCCAGCAGCTTAGGGGGACCGATGAACACTGAAGCTTTCTTT. This sequence encodes CASSLGGPMNTEAFF. The whole variable domain, remainder taken from reference TRBV7-2 and TRBJ1-1, is GAGVSQSPSNKVTEKGKDVELRCDPISGHTALYWYRQSLGQGLEFLIYFQGNSAPDKSGLPSDRFSAERTGGSVSTLTIQRTQQEDSAVYLCASSLGGPMNTEAFFGQGTRLTVV.

The J gene is TRBJ1-5, the V gene TRBV19; 7 bases are shared with TRBD1. Germline values: CDR1 LNHDA, CDR2 SQIVND (reference sequence). V was clipped by 7 bases and J by 5 bases; unmatched bases: 11. The CDR3 length is 15 residues. CDR3 coding DNA: TGTGCCAGTAACCCCGACAGGGAAGGGTATCAGCCCCAGCATTTT. This sequence encodes CASNPDREGYQPQHF.

This clone showed up just a few times. This rearrangement joins TRBV6-6 to TRBJ2-7; TRBD2 matches 10 bases. From germline, CDR1 is MNHNY and CDR2 SVGAGI (reference sequence). The CDR3 extends over 13 amino acids. V was clipped by 8 bases and J by 1 base; unmatched bases: 2. Written as DNA, the CDR3 is TGTGCCAGCTCGGGACTAGCGTCCTACGAGCAGTACTTC. Translated, it gives CASSGLASYEQYF.

This chain links TRBV28 with TRBJ1-2, with 10 bases matching TRBD1. This CDR3 is built from 13 residues. Germline V gene data show CDR1 as MDHEN and CDR2 as SYDVKM. J gave up 6 bases and V 7 bases, and 5 bases lay outside the gene matches. CDR3 sequence reads: CASTAGTGDGYTF. The CDR3 DNA reads TGTGCCAGCACTGCCGGGACAGGGGATGGCTACACCTTC.

This chain uses TRBV14 with TRBJ2-7; 11 bases match TRBD2. V trimming: 5 bases; J trimming: 4 bases; junction bases outside the gene matches: 4. Germline lookup yields CDR1 SGHDN and CDR2 FVKESK. This CDR3 spans 14 amino acids. DNA for the CDR3: TGTGCCAGCAGCGCCGGGACTAGCGGATACGAGCAGTACTTC. Translating gives CASSAGTSGYEQYF. Combining the CDR3 with reference TRBV14 and TRBJ2-7 gives the whole variable domain EAGVTQFPSHSVIEKGQTVTLRCDPISGHDNLYWYRRVMGKEIKFLLHFVKESKQDESGMPNNRFLAERTGGTYSTLKVQPAELEDSGVYFCASSAGTSGYEQYFGPGTRLTVT.

For this clone: Other DNA sequences in the sample encode the same CDR3. This chain uses TRBV6-5 with TRBJ1-1; D remains unclear. V dropped 0 bases and J dropped 4 bases, with 6 bases sitting between them. Germline CDR1 and CDR2: MNHEY and SVGAGI. CDR3 length: 13 residues. CDR3 residues: CASSYSISTEAFF. CDR3 DNA sequence: TGTGCCAGCAGTTACTCGATAAGCACTGAAGCTTTCTTT.

The chain recombines TRBV28 with TRBJ1-1; D call uncertain. V was trimmed by 5 bases and J by 5 bases, leaving 6 bases between them. The CDR3 has 11 amino acids. Germline values: CDR1 MDHEN, CDR2 SYDVKM. In DNA form, the CDR3 reads TGTGCCAGCAGTCCGGCGACTGAAGCTTTCTTT. Translation gives CASSPATEAFF.

V is TRBV30 and J is TRBJ2-3; 7 nucleotides line up with TRBD2. J lost 1 base, V lost 5 bases, and 9 bases had no gene match. This CDR3 is 15 amino acids long. Germline CDR1 GTSNPN, CDR2 SVGIG (reference sequence). In DNA, the CDR3 is TGTGCCTGGTCCCGAGGGAGGGCCCGCACAGATACGCAGTATTTT. Translated, it gives CAWSRGRARTDTQYF.

The table lists this clone with a few counts. This sequence joins TRBV5-1 and TRBJ2-2; possibly TRBD1 or TRBD2 for D (5 bases each). Trimming removed 7 bases at V and 0 bases at J, with 10 bases between. The CDR3 totals 14 residues. Germline V lookup: CDR1 SGHRS, CDR2 YFSETQ. CDR3 bases: TGCGCCAGCTCCAGGGAGTCGAACACCGGGGAGCTGTTTTTT. As protein: CASSRESNTGELFF.

V usage is TRBV15 and J usage is TRBJ2-2; 7 positions agree with TRBD1. The germline gives CDR1 LNHNV, CDR2 YYDKDF (reference sequence). The CDR3 covers 15 residues. J was trimmed by 6 bases and V by 1 base; bases with no gene match: 5. This CDR3 reads CATSRGDRVPGELFF. In nucleotides, the CDR3 is TGTGCCACCAGCAGAGGTGACAGGGTACCCGGGGAGCTGTTTTTT.

The chain carries TRBV7-3 and TRBJ2-7; tentative D call: TRBD2 (6 bases). The CDR3 has 15 residues. Germline CDR1 SGHTA, CDR2 FQGTGA. Trimming shortened V by 8 bases and J by 6 bases, and 23 bases separated the two germline ends. CDR3 in amino acids: CASSTQVAERSEQYF. CDR3 DNA sequence: TGTGCCAGCTCCACCCAAGTAGCGGAACGGTCCGAGCAGTACTTC.

The rearrangement uses TRBV28 and TRBJ2-6, with a possible D match to TRBD2 (6 bases). CDR1 is MDHEN, CDR2 SYDVKM, per germline. The CDR3 covers 18 residues. V was trimmed by 3 bases and J by 3 bases, leaving 18 bases between them. CDR3 in amino acids: CASSFTPGLRIGANVLTF. In DNA form, the CDR3 reads TGTGCCAGCAGTTTCACCCCGGGACTTCGTATTGGGGCCAACGTCCTGACTTTC. Looking up the rest from reference TRBV28 and TRBJ2-6 gives the full variable domain: DVKVTQSSRYLVKRTGEKVFLECVQDMDHENMFWYRQDPGLGLRLIYFSYDVKMKEKGDIPEGYSVSREKKERFSLILESASTNQTSMYLCASSFTPGLRIGANVLTFGAGSRLTVL.

This clone was seen more than once but under ten times. The rearrangement joins TRBV6-1 to TRBJ1-1; D unresolved. V lost 6 bases and J lost 1, with 12 bases in between. This CDR3 is 14 amino acids long. The V gene's germline CDR1 is MNHNS and CDR2 SASEGT. CDR3 in DNA: TGTGCCAGCAGACCCGAACGGACGAACACTGAAGCTTTCTTT. Residues: CASRPERTNTEAFF.

The chain links TRBV9 to TRBJ1-3; no definite D call. The CDR3 has 14 amino acids. Germline lookup yields CDR1 SGDLS and CDR2 YYNGEE. Trimming pared 4 bases from V and 0 bases from J, leaving 8 bases between. The CDR3 sequence: CASSSRSSGNTIYF. The CDR3 region has the DNA TGTGCCAGCAGCAGCCGTAGCTCTGGAAACACCATATATTTT.

V and J are TRBV5-1 and TRBJ2-1; D call uncertain. The CDR3 extends over 16 amino acids. Germline lookup yields CDR1 SGHRS and CDR2 YFSETQ. V was pared by 4 bases and J by 4 bases, with 18 bases between. CDR3 in DNA: TGCGCCAGCAGCCCCGCTTCCGGTACGGTATACAATGAGCAGTTCTTC. It translates to CASSPASGTVYNEQFF. Full variable domain (outside the CDR3, taken from reference TRBV5-1 and TRBJ2-1): KAGVTQTPRYLIKTRGQQVTLSCSPISGHRSVSWYQQTPGQGLQFLFEYFSETQRNKGNFPGRFSGRQFSNSRSEMNVSTLELGDSALYLCASSPASGTVYNEQFFGPGTRLTVL.

This clone was observed a single time. J is TRBJ2-3 and V is TRBV10-1; 9 bases fit TRBD2. The V and J ends lost 6 bases and 4 bases, in that order; junction bases with no gene match: 5. The CDR3 runs to 14 residues. Germline V lookup: CDR1 WNHNN, CDR2 SYGVQD (reference sequence). CDR3: CASRSGLAADTQYF. Written as DNA, the CDR3 is TGCGCCAGCAGGTCGGGACTAGCCGCAGATACGCAGTATTTT.

V is TRBV28 and J is TRBJ1-4; D is unresolved. The CDR3 runs 14 residues. V lost 10 bases and J 4 bases, leaving 16 bases between the germline ends. Per the germline V gene, CDR1 is MDHEN and CDR2 is SYDVKM. The CDR3 region has the DNA TGTGCCATCCGCGGGGAGGTTCGTAATGAAAAACTGTTTTTT. This translates into CAIRGEVRNEKLFF.

V is TRBV5-6 and J is TRBJ1-2, with a tentative D call TRBD1 (6 bases). This CDR3 contains 13 residues. CDR1 is SGHDT and CDR2 is YYEEEE in the germline V gene. Deletions cut 2 bases from V and 4 bases from J, with 9 bases between. The CDR3 reads CASSFLGGYGYTF. Written as DNA, the CDR3 is TGTGCCAGCAGCTTCCTAGGGGGCTATGGCTACACCTTC. Supplemented by reference TRBV5-6 and TRBJ1-2, the full variable domain reads DAGVTQSPTHLIKTRGQQVTLRCSPKSGHDTVSWYQQALGQGPQFIFQYYEEEERQRGNFPDRFSGHQFPNYSSELNVNALLLGDSALYLCASSFLGGYGYTFGSGTRLTVV.

The CDR3 sequence: CASSGQHQGDEKLFF. CDR3 in DNA: TGCGCCAGCAGCGGGCAGCACCAAGGTGATGAAAAACTGTTTTTT. The chain carries TRBV4-1 and TRBJ1-4, with D unresolved. Germline CDR1 reads MGHRA; CDR2 reads YSYEKL. V lost 5 bases, J lost 6 bases, and 16 bases lay in between. This CDR3 spans 15 amino acids.

The V gene is TRBV9, the J gene TRBJ2-3; D possibly corresponds to TRBD1 (5 bases). This CDR3 has 15 amino acids. V lost 4 bases and J 0 bases, leaving 12 bases between the germline ends. Germline CDR1 reads SGDLS; CDR2 reads YYNGEE. The CDR3 region is CASSHDRRSTDTQYF. CDR3 in DNA: TGTGCCAGCAGCCATGACAGACGAAGCACAGATACGCAGTATTTT.